A selection of T cell receptor beta chains follows, all from one sample in a study of blood T cell repertoires in COVID-19. TCRdb's table, derived via immunoSEQ multiplex PCR, lists solely in-frame clones and lacks some. In the table there are about 45,000 clones, around 80% of which are singletons. Sequencing was carried out using peripheral blood. These receptors all come from a man between 65 and 79 years old with acute or convalescent COVID-19. Each CDR3 is given with its conserved first and last residue. The order of the fields is J gene, D gene, V gene, CDR3 protein, CDR3 DNA. A D gene is named only where the DNA matches it firmly.

TRBJ2-3,TRBD1,TRBV4-3,CASSQGQGVGTDTQYF,TGCGCCAGCAGCCAAGGACAGGGAGTGGGCACAGATACGCAGTATTTT
TRBJ2-5,NA,TRBV3-1/TRBV3-2,CASSQNRIQETQYF,TGTGCCAGCAGCCAGAACAGGATCCAAGAGACCCAGTACTTC
TRBJ2-5,NA,TRBV6-5,CASRMGAQETQYF,TGTGCCAGCAGAATGGGGGCGCAGGAGACCCAGTACTTC
TRBJ2-5,TRBD1,TRBV27,CASSFLPGQGRETQYF,TGTGCCAGCAGTTTTCTCCCGGGACAGGGGCGGGAGACCCAGTACTTC
TRBJ1-3,NA,TRBV28,CASKQNTIYF,TGTGCCAGCAAGCAAAACACCATATATTTT
TRBJ1-2,TRBD1,TRBV4-1,CASSQGQLYGYTF,TGCGCCAGCAGCCAGGGACAGCTTTATGGCTACACCTTC
TRBJ2-5,NA,TRBV7-2,CASSFGARETQYF,TGTGCCAGCAGCTTTGGGGCGCGAGAGACCCAGTACTTC
TRBJ1-5,NA,TRBV5-6,CASSLNFGGAGNQPQHF,TGTGCCAGCAGCCTCAACTTCGGGGGGGCTGGCAATCAGCCCCAGCATTTT
TRBJ1-5,NA,TRBV11-2,CASSLGQFQPQHF,TGTGCCAGCAGCTTAGGCCAGTTTCAGCCCCAGCATTTT
TRBJ1-4,NA,TRBV5-4,CASSIQGATNEKLFF,TGTGCCAGCAGCATACAGGGAGCAACTAATGAAAAACTGTTTTTT
TRBJ2-2,TRBD1,TRBV9,CASSLWTGGAGTGELFF,TGTGCCAGCAGCCTATGGACAGGGGGCGCGGGCACCGGGGAGCTGTTTTTT
TRBJ1-1,NA,TRBV19,CASSIDPDRNYMNTEAFF,TGTGCCAGTAGTATAGATCCGGACAGAAATTACATGAACACTGAAGCTTTCTTT
TRBJ1-1,TRBD1,TRBV19,CASSIAYRGNAFF,TGTGCCAGTAGTATAGCTTACAGGGGGAACGCTTTCTTT
TRBJ2-5,TRBD2,TRBV6-4,CASSDRGGAQETQYF,TGTGCCAGCAGTGACCGCGGGGGGGCCCAAGAGACCCAGTACTTC
TRBJ2-7,TRBD1,TRBV5-1,CASSTRQGRREQYF,TGCGCCAGCAGCACCAGACAGGGGAGAAGGGAGCAGTACTTC